One sample yielded the 23 T cell receptor beta chains listed below, sequenced in a study of T cells in Graves' hyperthyroidism and ophthalmopathy. There were TCR beta CDR3 regions amplified from RNA transcripts. HTBI primers were employed in a first-round RT-PCR of the TCR CDR3. TCRdb used MiXCR to reprocess the multiplex PCR reads, holding one entry per CDR3 protein. This sample has about 570,000 distinct CDR3 sequences, with about half found just once. Sequencing was carried out using peripheral blood or thyroid tissue (not recorded which). These receptor sequences come from an adult woman with Graves' disease, either hyperthyroidism or ophthalmopathy (not recorded which).

The table lists this clonotype with many counts. The rearrangement uses TRBV6-1 and TRBJ2-5; TRBD2 matches 13 bases. After removal of 10 bases from V and 1 base from J, the junction contained 3 bases not matched to a gene. The CDR3 consists of 14 residues. The V gene's germline CDR1 is MNHNS and CDR2 SASEGT. CDR3 region: CAIGLAGAQETQYF. CDR3 in DNA: TGTGCCATCGGACTAGCGGGAGCCCAAGAGACCCAGTACTTC.

This chain links TRBV5-1 with TRBJ2-7, with 7 bases lining up with TRBD1. The CDR3 extends over 15 amino acids. With 2 bases clipped from V and 6 bases from J, the junction kept 11 bases outside the gene matches. CDR1 is SGHRS and CDR2 is YFSETQ in the germline V gene. CDR3 bases: TGCGCCAGCAGCTTAGATAGATCGGACAGGCTCGAGCAGTACTTC. Translating it yields CASSLDRSDRLEQYF.

This clonotype was observed many times. J is TRBJ2-7 and V is TRBV5-1; 7 nucleotides agree with TRBD1. The V and J ends lost 0 bases and 4 bases, in that order; junction bases with no gene match: 10. The CDR3 extends over 16 amino acids. Per the germline V gene, CDR1 is SGHRS and CDR2 is YFSETQ. This chain's CDR3 is CASSLAKGGSDYEQYF. The CDR3 coding sequence is TGCGCCAGCAGCTTGGCCAAAGGGGGCAGTGATTACGAGCAGTACTTC. Drawing the rest from reference TRBV5-1 and TRBJ2-7, the complete variable domain is KAGVTQTPRYLIKTRGQQVTLSCSPISGHRSVSWYQQTPGQGLQFLFEYFSETQRNKGNFPGRFSGRQFSNSRSEMNVSTLELGDSALYLCASSLAKGGSDYEQYFGPGTRLTVT.

In its sample, this clonotype was seen many times. The chain has TRBV4-2 and TRBJ2-2; 8 bases line up with TRBD1. V dropped 2 bases and J dropped 4; count of bases not matched to a gene: 6. Germline V gene data show CDR1 as LGHNA and CDR2 as YNFKEQ. The CDR3 has 16 residues. The CDR3 DNA reads as TGTGCCAGCAGCCAAATGACAGGGGTAGGCACCGGGGAGCTGTTTTTT. This gives the protein CASSQMTGVGTGELFF.

V is TRBV4-1 and J is TRBJ2-7; TRBD2 is a possible D gene (5 bases). The CDR3 loop spans 13 amino acids. The V gene's germline CDR1 is MGHRA and CDR2 YSYEKL. Trimming took 2 bases from V and 9 from J, leaving 14 bases between them. The CDR3: CASSQYLALRQYF. The CDR3 region has the DNA TGCGCCAGCAGCCAATACCTAGCCTTAAGGCAGTACTTC.

This sequence joins TRBV7-9 and TRBJ1-4; no firm D call. In germline, CDR1 is SEHNR, CDR2 FQNEAQ (reference sequence). The CDR3 extends over 15 amino acids. V was shortened by 1 base and J by 7 bases, with 13 bases between the two germline ends. The CDR3 loop reads CASSLDWAAVEKLFF. Written as DNA, the CDR3 is TGTGCCAGCAGCTTAGATTGGGCGGCAGTTGAAAAACTGTTTTTT.

The rearrangement uses TRBV28 and TRBJ2-7; tentative D call: TRBD2 (6 bases). Trimming stripped 5 bases from V and 4 bases from J, with 21 bases between. CDR3 length equals 16 residues. Looked up from germline, CDR1 is MDHEN and CDR2 is SYDVKM. Here the CDR3 reads CASSPPRLALPYEQYF. Here the CDR3 DNA reads TGTGCCAGCAGTCCCCCCCGGCTAGCGTTGCCTTACGAGCAGTACTTC.

This clonotype has a count of ten or more. The chain links TRBV6-1 to TRBJ2-7; possible D gene TRBD2, 5 bases. The CDR3 runs 13 residues. The germline gives CDR1 MNHNS, CDR2 SASEGT. Trimming removed 4 bases at V and 1 base at J, with 8 bases between. The chain's CDR3 is CASSVAGSYEQYF. Written as DNA, the CDR3 is TGTGCCAGCAGTGTTGCGGGTTCCTACGAGCAGTACTTC.

The genes are TRBV15 and TRBJ1-1; 7 bases fit TRBD1. V lost 3 bases, J lost 0 bases, and 7 bases stayed unmatched. There are 16 residues in the CDR3. Germline lookup yields CDR1 LNHNV and CDR2 YYDKDF (reference sequence). CDR3 nucleotides: TGTGCCACCAGCAGCTTGGCGGGACAGATGAACACTGAAGCTTTCTTT. Protein product: CATSSLAGQMNTEAFF.

The genes are TRBV7-2 and TRBJ1-5; weak D call: TRBD1 (5 bases). Trimming removed 5 bases from V and 5 bases from J, with 19 bases in between. This CDR3 region has 16 residues. Germline V gene sequence: CDR1 SGHTA, CDR2 FQGNSA. The CDR3 DNA follows: TGTGCCAGCAGCCCGTCCCCGCGGGGGTTCGATCAGCCCCAGCATTTT. This translates into CASSPSPRGFDQPQHF.

The chain employs TRBV24-1 and TRBJ2-5; D is unresolved. V gave up 4 bases and J gave up 4 bases, with 18 bases separating them. Germline CDR1 is KGHDR and CDR2 is SFDVKD. The CDR3 is 16 amino acids. CDR3 residues: CATSDRADGSGETQYF. CDR3 in DNA: TGTGCCACCAGTGACCGGGCTGACGGGTCAGGAGAGACCCAGTACTTC.

This clonotype was seen repeatedly, ten times or more. The CDR3 spells CASSQHPGQGVGEQYF. The CDR3 region has the DNA TGCGCCAGCAGCCAACATCCGGGACAGGGGGTAGGTGAGCAGTACTTC. The V call is TRBV4-1, the J call TRBJ2-7; 11 bases agree with TRBD1. CDR1 is MGHRA and CDR2 is YSYEKL in the germline V gene. The V gene end was trimmed by 2 bases and the J gene end by 7 bases; junction bases not matched to a gene: 10. This CDR3 is built from 16 residues.

V and J are TRBV11-2 and TRBJ2-7, with D unclear. Trimming cost V 4 bases and J 6 bases, with 4 bases left between them. The length of the CDR3 is 10 residues. Germline loops: CDR1 SGHAT, CDR2 FQNNGV. This CDR3 is CASSSSEQYF. CDR3 nucleotides: TGTGCCAGCAGCTCTAGCGAGCAGTACTTC.

This clonotype was found many times. V is TRBV7-9 and J is TRBJ1-4; 8 bases are a match to TRBD1. The CDR3 has 14 residues. Trimming cost V 3 bases and J 7 bases; bases outside gene matches: 4. Germline V gene data show CDR1 as SEHNR and CDR2 as FQNEAQ (reference sequence). The CDR3 bases are TGTGCCAGCAGCTTTGGACAGGGTTTTGAAAAACTGTTTTTT. Translation gives CASSFGQGFEKLFF.

The chain joins TRBV10-3 to TRBJ1-2; D remains ambiguous. V was clipped by 0 bases and J by 4 bases, with 9 bases between them. CDR1 is ENHRY, CDR2 SYGVKD, per germline. The CDR3 consists of 14 residues. This chain's CDR3 is CAISESVSGYGYTF. CDR3 nucleotides: TGTGCCATCAGTGAGTCGGTATCAGGCTATGGCTACACCTTC.

The V gene is TRBV4-2, the J gene TRBJ1-6, with TRBD1 as a possible D gene (5 bases). The CDR3 consists of 14 residues. The germline gives CDR1 LGHNA, CDR2 YNFKEQ. Trimming pared 3 bases from V and 8 bases from J, leaving 11 bases between. CDR3 DNA: TGTGCCAGCAGCCAGGGACGGGGGGATTCACCCCTCCACTTT. This sequence encodes CASSQGRGDSPLHF.

V and J are TRBV2 and TRBJ1-2, with no clear D. Germline V gene sequence: CDR1 SNHLY, CDR2 FYNNEI. This CDR3 has 14 residues. Trimming pared 4 bases from V and 1 base from J, leaving 10 bases between. The CDR3 loop is CASSVGGHNYGYTF. DNA of the CDR3: TGTGCCAGCAGTGTGGGCGGTCATAACTATGGCTACACCTTC.

The gene calls are TRBV6-6 and TRBJ2-5; 12 bases match TRBD2. Germline values: CDR1 MNHNY, CDR2 SVGAGI (reference sequence). This CDR3 spans 14 amino acids. J was trimmed by 6 bases and V by 6 bases; bases with no gene match: 5. The CDR3 here is CASSSTSGSKTQYF. The CDR3 nucleotides are TGTGCCAGCAGCTCGACTAGCGGGAGTAAGACCCAGTACTTC.

This clonotype was seen repeatedly, ten times or more. The CDR3 region is CASSLSGGGTEAFF. CDR3 in DNA: TGTGCCAGCAGTTTGTCCGGGGGCGGGACTGAAGCTTTCTTT. V gene TRBV28 combines with J gene TRBJ1-1; D perhaps matches TRBD1 (6 bases). Germline assignment: CDR1 MDHEN and CDR2 SYDVKM. This CDR3 has 14 amino acids. Trimming cost V 3 bases and J 5 bases, with 13 bases left between them. Combining the CDR3 with reference TRBV28 and TRBJ1-1 gives the whole variable domain DVKVTQSSRYLVKRTGEKVFLECVQDMDHENMFWYRQDPGLGLRLIYFSYDVKMKEKGDIPEGYSVSREKKERFSLILESASTNQTSMYLCASSLSGGGTEAFFGQGTRLTVV.

This clonotype was recorded at least ten times. The J gene is TRBJ1-6, the V gene TRBV5-4; no definite D call. V lost 3 bases, J lost 10 bases, and 14 bases lay in between. This CDR3 has 14 residues. Per germline, CDR1 SGHNT and CDR2 YYREEE (reference sequence). The CDR3 sequence is CASSYWASESPLHF. In DNA form, the CDR3 reads TGTGCCAGCAGCTATTGGGCTTCCGAGTCACCCCTCCACTTT. The full variable domain, its missing parts supplied by reference TRBV5-4 and TRBJ1-6, is ETGVTQSPTHLIKTRGQQVTLRCSSQSGHNTVSWYQQALGQGPQFIFQYYREEENGRGNFPPRFSGLQFPNYSSELNVNALELDDSALYLCASSYWASESPLHFGNGTRLTVT.

This chain uses TRBV28 with TRBJ2-7; D gene unclear. The CDR3 is made up of 14 amino acids. In germline, CDR1 is MDHEN, CDR2 SYDVKM. The V end was cut by 2 bases, the J end by 3 bases, with 11 bases between. Here the CDR3 DNA reads TGTGCCAGCAGTTTACAGGTTATGGACTACGAGCAGTACTTC. Protein product: CASSLQVMDYEQYF.

The J gene is TRBJ1-5, the V gene TRBV15; 7 positions match TRBD1. This CDR3 has 15 amino acids. In germline, CDR1 is LNHNV, CDR2 YYDKDF (reference sequence). The junction had 6 bases not matched to a gene; V was cut back by 1 base and J by 6 bases. Written as DNA, the CDR3 is TGTGCCACCAGCAGAGGACAGGGAGGGGGTCAGCCCCAGCATTTT. Its translation is CATSRGQGGGQPQHF.

This clonotype was seen ten or more times. J is TRBJ1-2 and V is TRBV6-5, with TRBD1 matching over 7 bases. The V segment lost 6 bases and the J segment 4 bases; nucleotides outside the gene matches: 8. CDR1 is MNHEY, CDR2 SVGAGI, per germline. The CDR3 has 14 residues. CDR3 protein: CASRTGQETYGYTF. The CDR3 region has the DNA TGTGCCAGCAGAACAGGACAGGAGACCTATGGCTACACCTTC.